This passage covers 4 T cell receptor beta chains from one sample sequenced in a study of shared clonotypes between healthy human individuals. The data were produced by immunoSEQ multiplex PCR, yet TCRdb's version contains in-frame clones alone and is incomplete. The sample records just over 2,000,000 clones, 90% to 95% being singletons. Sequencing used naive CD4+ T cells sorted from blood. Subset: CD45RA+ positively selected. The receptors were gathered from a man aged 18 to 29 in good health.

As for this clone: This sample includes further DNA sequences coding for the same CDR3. This CDR3 reads CASSGVGEQYF. CDR3 sequence (DNA): TGTGCCAGCAGTGGCGTGGGAGAGCAGTACTTC. The chain is built from TRBV25-1 and TRBJ2-7; no clear D. The CDR3 runs to 11 residues. The germline CDR1 and CDR2 sequences are MGHDK and SYGVNS. Trimming removed 4 bases from V and 7 bases from J, with 8 bases in between.

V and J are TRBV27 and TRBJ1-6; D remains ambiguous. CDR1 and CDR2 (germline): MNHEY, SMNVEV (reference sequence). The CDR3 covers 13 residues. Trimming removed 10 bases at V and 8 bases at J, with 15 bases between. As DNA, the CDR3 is TGTGCCACCAATCCCCCTAGGGATTCACCCCTCCACTTT. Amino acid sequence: CATNPPRDSPLHF.

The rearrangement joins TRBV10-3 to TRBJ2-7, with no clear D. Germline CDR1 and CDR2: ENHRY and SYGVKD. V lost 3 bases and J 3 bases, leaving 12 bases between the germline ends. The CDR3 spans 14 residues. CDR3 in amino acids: CAISDGPVGYEQYF. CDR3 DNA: TGTGCCATCAGTGACGGGCCGGTCGGCTACGAGCAGTACTTC.

CDR3 residues: CASSQDQGTEAFF. The CDR3 DNA reads as TGTGCCAGCAGCCAAGATCAGGGTACTGAAGCTTTCTTT. The chain couples TRBV4-2 to TRBJ1-1; a weak D match, TRBD1 (5 bases). The CDR3 length is 13 residues. The ends were cut back, 0 bases at V and 5 bases at J, with 7 bases in the middle. Germline loops: CDR1 LGHNA, CDR2 YNFKEQ.